Below are 14 T cell receptor beta chains sequenced from a single sample in a study of T cell repertoires in cytomegalovirus infection. What these receptors recognize is not known. MiXCR was run by TCRdb on the reads, yielding one entry per CDR3 protein. The repertoire consists of around 710,000 distinct CDR3 sequences, with about 29% occurring once and the leading ten covering over 10%. The source material was cultured CD8+ T cells from PBMCs, sampled from culture after CMV antigen stimulation. The receptors were gathered from a human donor in good health (CMV status not recorded). Some clones in this sample may be carry-over from other donors' samples.

The genes are TRBV12-3 or TRBV12-4 and TRBJ2-1; weak D call: TRBD2 (5 bases). Trimming cost V 5 bases and J 3 bases, with 17 bases left between them. The CDR3 loop spans 16 amino acids. The CDR3, as DNA: TGTGCCAGCAGTGCTACGGAGGCTAGCAGCTACAATGAGCAGTTCTTC. Protein product: CASSATEASSYNEQFF.

The chain joins TRBV19 to TRBJ1-5; 9 bases match TRBD1. Trimming cost V 10 bases and J 5 bases; bases outside gene matches: 6. The CDR3 is made up of 13 amino acids. CDR1 is LNHDA and CDR2 is SQIVND in the germline V gene (reference sequence). The CDR3 region has the DNA TGTGCCACAACAGGGGGCAGGGATCAGCCCCAGCATTTT. Translation: CATTGGRDQPQHF.

The CDR3 sequence is CASSPYILGNIQYF. CDR3 nucleotide sequence: TGTGCCAGTAGTCCCTACATCTTGGGAAACATTCAGTACTTC. The chain joins TRBV19 to TRBJ2-4; D remains unclear. Trimming left V 5 bases short and J 6 bases short, with 14 bases between. CDR3 length: 14 amino acids. The germline V gene has CDR1 LNHDA and CDR2 SQIVND (reference sequence).

This clonotype occurred many times. This chain connects TRBV7-9 to TRBJ2-3; D unclear. This CDR3 has 16 amino acids. The germline V gene encodes CDR1 SEHNR and CDR2 FQNEAQ (reference sequence). V lost 1 base and J 0 bases, leaving 11 bases between the germline ends. DNA of the CDR3: TGTGCCAGCAGCTTAGTGGGCGGAAGAAGCACAGATACGCAGTATTTT. It translates to CASSLVGGRSTDTQYF.

The genes are TRBV6-5 and TRBJ1-6, with a tentative D call TRBD1 (5 bases). There are 15 residues in the CDR3. Trimming shortened V by 1 base and J by 10 bases, and 14 bases separated the two germline ends. Germline V gene data show CDR1 as MNHEY and CDR2 as SVGAGI. CDR3 amino acids: CASSYFFGTGSPLHF. The CDR3 nucleotides are TGTGCCAGCAGTTACTTTTTTGGGACGGGATCACCCCTCCACTTT.

This chain joins TRBV12-3 or TRBV12-4 and TRBJ1-2, with D hard to call. V was shortened by 4 bases and J by 6 bases, with 12 bases between the two germline ends. This CDR3 contains 13 residues. The CDR3, as DNA: TGTGCCAGCAGTTCGGACTCCTTGGATGGCTACACCTTC. Residues: CASSSDSLDGYTF.

The table lists this clonotype with a few counts. The rearrangement uses TRBV29-1 and TRBJ2-1, with 15 bases fitting TRBD2. This CDR3 has 17 amino acids. Germline values: CDR1 SQVTM, CDR2 ANQGSEA. The CDR3: CIIRSSGLAGGYNEQFF. CDR3 in DNA: TGCATCATTAGAAGCTCGGGACTAGCGGGGGGATACAATGAGCAGTTCTTC.

The chain employs TRBV10-3 and TRBJ2-5; the D is unclear. V lost 6 bases and J 4 bases, leaving 9 bases between the germline ends. Germline V gene data show CDR1 as ENHRY and CDR2 as SYGVKD. The CDR3 consists of 12 residues. For the CDR3, the DNA is TGTGCCATCAGCGAACCCCTAGAGACCCAGTACTTC. It is translated as CAISEPLETQYF.

This clonotype was seen a few times. The J gene is TRBJ2-5, the V gene TRBV7-9; 15 positions match TRBD2. Germline CDR1 is SEHNR and CDR2 is FQNEAQ (reference sequence). Trimming removed 5 bases from V and 1 base from J; junction bases left unmatched: 8. The CDR3 loop spans 18 amino acids. The CDR3 region is CASSPRTSGGVLQETQYF. The CDR3 nucleotides read TGTGCCAGCAGCCCCAGGACTAGCGGGGGGGTCCTCCAAGAGACCCAGTACTTC.

V usage is TRBV7-6 and J usage is TRBJ1-5; unclear D gene. Between the trimmed V and J ends, which lost 8 bases and 3 bases, there was a span of 14 bases. Germline-derived CDR1 and CDR2 are SGHVS and FNYEAQ. This CDR3 has 14 amino acids. The CDR3 spells CASGRVGLNQPQHF. The DNA for the CDR3 is TGTGCCAGCGGCCGTGTTGGCCTCAATCAGCCCCAGCATTTT. Looking up the rest from reference TRBV7-6 and TRBJ1-5 gives the full variable domain: GAGVSQSPRYKVTKRGQDVALRCDPISGHVSLYWYRQALGQGPEFLTYFNYEAQQDKSGLPNDRFSAERPEGSISTLTIQRTEQRDSAMYRCASGRVGLNQPQHFGDGTRLSIL.

V and J are TRBV6-5 and TRBJ2-1; possibly TRBD2 for D (7 bases). The germline V and J ends were trimmed by 1 base and 5 bases, with 12 bases remaining between them. The CDR3 is 15 residues long. The germline gives CDR1 MNHEY, CDR2 SVGAGI. CDR3 nucleotide sequence: TGTGCCAGCAGTTACTTGGGGGGGCCCCACAATGAGCAGTTCTTC. Protein product: CASSYLGGPHNEQFF.

This clonotype was counted once. V usage is TRBV28 and J usage is TRBJ1-2, with unresolved D. There are 14 residues in the CDR3. Germline CDR1 MDHEN, CDR2 SYDVKM. V was clipped by 5 bases and J by 4 bases, with 14 bases between them. CDR3 DNA: TGTGCCAGCAGTCCCTGGACGGCCGGCTATGGCTACACCTTC. This codes for CASSPWTAGYGYTF.

The CDR3 sequence: CASSFGLGGTGELFF. The CDR3 DNA reads TGTGCCAGCAGCTTCGGGCTGGGCGGGACCGGGGAGCTGTTTTTT. V gene TRBV5-6 combines with J gene TRBJ2-2; a weak D match, TRBD2 (5 bases). V gave up 2 bases and J gave up 5 bases, with 13 bases separating them. The CDR3 is 15 residues long. The V gene's germline CDR1 is SGHDT and CDR2 YYEEEE.

This chain uses TRBV19 with TRBJ2-6; D tentatively fits TRBD1 or TRBD2 (5 bases each). The V gene's germline CDR1 is LNHDA and CDR2 SQIVND (reference sequence). Trimming left V 5 bases short and J 0 bases short, with 14 bases between. The CDR3 has 17 amino acids. CDR3 DNA: TGTGCCAGTAGTCCGCGTCGGGACGGCTCTGGGGCCAACGTCCTGACTTTC. Translated: CASSPRRDGSGANVLTF.